The 2 T cell receptor beta chains presented below share a single source sample, sequenced in a study of blood T cell repertoires in COVID-19. Measured with immunoSEQ multiplex PCR; TCRdb has only the in-frame clones, and not every one. The sample gives 100,000 to 150,000 clones, around 80% of which show up once; about 4% is in the top ten. Sequencing was done on a sample of peripheral blood. These receptors were taken from a woman in her forties or fifties with acute or convalescent COVID-19.

This chain connects TRBV19 to TRBJ2-2; tentative D call: TRBD2 (5 bases). CDR3 size: 14 residues. Germline CDR1 LNHDA, CDR2 SQIVND (reference sequence). This CDR3 is CASGYWTNTGELFF. The CDR3 region has the DNA TGTGCGTCAGGATATTGGACTAACACCGGGGAGCTGTTTTTT.

This clone was observed a few times. This chain links TRBV27 with TRBJ1-1, with TRBD1 identical over 7 bases. The junction had 7 bases not matched to a gene; V was cut back by 7 bases and J by 5 bases. The CDR3 sequence is 13 residues long. Germline V gene data show CDR1 as MNHEY and CDR2 as SMNVEV (reference sequence). The CDR3: CASTNRGSTEAFF. CDR3 bases: TGTGCCAGCACCAACAGGGGAAGTACTGAAGCTTTCTTT.